Below, one TCR beta chain is given with its context. Authors' analysis steps: Amplification of reference gene primers was used by the study to estimate nucleated cell counts. Clones were sequenced by immunoSEQ multiplex PCR, and TCRdb holds only the in-frame ones, with some missing. Clonal size and the V and J genes are those of that table, whereas D and trimming came from the DNA. The profile shows fewer than 120,000 clones, 72% of them singletons. This sample was included in a study of blood T cell repertoires in COVID-19. Study context: The study drew acute and convalescent COVID-19 samples from the United States, Italy and Spain. From T cells, B-cell-depleted T cells, or PBMCs came the material, which was cDNA or gDNA.

CDR1 is KGHDR, CDR2 SFDVKD, per germline. This CDR3 contains 15 residues. After removal of 4 bases from V and 5 bases from J, the junction contained 8 bases not matched to a gene. The chain carries TRBV24-1 and TRBJ2-7, with 9 bases lining up with TRBD1. Sequencing was performed on peripheral blood. This TCR derives from an older woman with acute or convalescent COVID-19. Here the CDR3 DNA reads TGTGCCACCAGTGACCCGGGACAGGGTTTTCACGAGCAGTACTTC. Protein sequence: CATSDPGQGFHEQYF.